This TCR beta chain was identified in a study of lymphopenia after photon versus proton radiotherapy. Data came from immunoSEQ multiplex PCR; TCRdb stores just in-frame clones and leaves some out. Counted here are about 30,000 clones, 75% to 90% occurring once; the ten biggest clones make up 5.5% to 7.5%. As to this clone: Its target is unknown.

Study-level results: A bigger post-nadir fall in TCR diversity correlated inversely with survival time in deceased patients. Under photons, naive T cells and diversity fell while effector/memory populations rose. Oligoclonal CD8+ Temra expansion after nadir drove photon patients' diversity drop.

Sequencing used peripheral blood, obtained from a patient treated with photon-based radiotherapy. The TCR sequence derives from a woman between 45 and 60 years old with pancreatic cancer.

CDR3 region: CASSLDGSSGNTIYF. The CDR3 region has the DNA TGTGCCAGCAGCTTGGACGGGAGCTCTGGAAACACCATATATTTT. The chain combines TRBV5-4 with TRBJ1-3; no firm D call. CDR1 and CDR2 from the germline V gene are SGHNT and YYREEE (reference sequence). The CDR3 is 15 amino acids. The V and J ends lost 0 bases and 0 bases respectively, with 7 bases between them.